The T cell receptor beta chain described here comes from a study of blood T cell repertoires in COVID-19. Study as a whole: The United States, Italy and Spain provided the acute and convalescent COVID-19 samples. PBMCs, B-cell-depleted T cells, or T cells were the source of the cDNA or gDNA that made up the material.

Recruited during active infection, patients (from Seattle) were subsequently followed longitudinally. As originally analysed: Reference gene primer amplification gave nucleated cell count estimates. Produced via immunoSEQ multiplex PCR; TCRdb's table is partial and in-frame only. V, J and clone size reflect that table, while D and trimming were determined from the DNA. The sample contains fewer than 200,000 clones, approximately 86% of which appear only once. Germline V gives CDR1 DFQATT, CDR2 SNEGSKA (reference sequence). The junction had 7 bases not matched to a gene; V was cut back by 3 bases and J by 5 bases. There are 16 residues in the CDR3.

J is TRBJ2-2 and V is TRBV20-1; 12 bases fit TRBD2. The clonotype originates from a woman of 80 years or more with COVID-19, enrolled during active disease. The sequencing input was peripheral blood. The CDR3 nucleotides read TGCAGTGCTAGTCCTATCGGACTAGCGGGAACCGGGGAGCTGTTTTTT. Translating it yields CSASPIGLAGTGELFF.